Each of the 26 T cell receptor beta chains below was sequenced from the same sample in a study of T cell repertoires in cytomegalovirus infection. TCRdb independently ran MiXCR on the reads; one entry per CDR3 protein. In the table there are 200,000 or so distinct CDR3 sequences, 28% of which are singletons. Material for sequencing was PBMCs. Receptors originate from a human donor in good health (CMV status not recorded). Some clones in this sample may be carry-over from other donors' samples.

Comments on this clonotype: A much more abundant neighbour one base away suggests this may be a read error. Here the CDR3 reads CANRSSGLSYGYTF. For the CDR3, the DNA is TGTGCCAACAGATCCAGTGGACTATCCTATGGCTACACCTTC. The rearrangement joins TRBV7-2 to TRBJ1-2; D gene uncertain. The CDR3 is 14 residues long. V lost 10 bases and J 4 bases, leaving 19 bases between the germline ends. Germline CDR1 reads SGHTA; CDR2 reads FQGNSA.

The chain employs TRBV2 and TRBJ1-2, with a possible D match to TRBD1 (5 bases). The CDR3 is 17 residues long. The germline CDR1 and CDR2 sequences are SNHLY and FYNNEI. Trimming left V 6 bases short and J 0 bases short, with 20 bases between. In DNA, the CDR3 is TGTGCCAGCAGGGGGACCGTTCGGACCAATGCTAACTATGGCTACACCTTC. Its protein is CASRGTVRTNANYGYTF.

The chain employs TRBV7-8 and TRBJ1-5; D remains ambiguous. Trimming took 2 bases from V and 3 from J, leaving 8 bases between them. Germline CDR1 SGHVS, CDR2 FQNEAQ. The CDR3 runs to 14 residues. CDR3 region: CASSLSPNNQPQHF. In nucleotides, the CDR3 is TGTGCCAGCAGCTTAAGCCCGAACAATCAGCCCCAGCATTTT.

The chain carries TRBV7-9 and TRBJ1-1; 7 nucleotides line up with TRBD1. Per the germline V gene, CDR1 is SEHNR and CDR2 is FQNEAQ (reference sequence). The V segment lost 4 bases and the J segment 8 bases; nucleotides outside the gene matches: 10. There are 14 residues in the CDR3. CDR3 bases: TGTGCCAGCAGCTCGACCCAATTAGGGGGCGAAGCTTTCTTT. This codes for CASSSTQLGGEAFF.

J is TRBJ1-1 and V is TRBV5-6; the match to TRBD1 covers 10 bases. J was trimmed by 4 bases and V by 2 bases; bases with no gene match: 11. The CDR3 sequence is 17 residues long. Germline CDR1 reads SGHDT; CDR2 reads YYEEEE. Here the CDR3 DNA reads TGTGCCAGCAGCTTCTCAGACAGGGGGCTTCCGGGCACTGAAGCTTTCTTT. This codes for CASSFSDRGLPGTEAFF.

This chain joins TRBV6-6 and TRBJ2-3, with 10 bases identical to TRBD2. The CDR3 runs to 18 residues. Germline V lookup: CDR1 MNHNY, CDR2 SVGAGI (reference sequence). V shed 3 bases and J 0 bases; nucleotides not matched to a gene: 9. The CDR3 DNA follows: TGTGCCAGCAGTTATGAGCGGGGGGGCCGTTCTAGCACAGATACGCAGTATTTT. Residues: CASSYERGGRSSTDTQYF.

The chain links TRBV12-3 or TRBV12-4 to TRBJ1-5; D perhaps matches TRBD1 (5 bases). The CDR3 is 13 amino acids. The V end lost 3 bases, the J end lost 6 bases, and 9 bases lay between the germline ends. CDR3 sequence reads: CASSFRGGQPQHF. CDR3 sequence (DNA): TGTGCCAGCAGTTTTCGGGGGGGTCAGCCCCAGCATTTT.

This clonotype was detected ten times or more. This sequence joins TRBV7-2 and TRBJ1-1, with TRBD1 matching 10 bases. The germline V gene has CDR1 SGHTA and CDR2 FQGNSA. The CDR3 covers 14 residues. V lost 6 bases to trimming and J lost 4 bases; unmatched junction nucleotides: 5. The CDR3 sequence is CASSRGQGSTEAFF. The CDR3, as DNA: TGTGCCAGCAGTCGGGGACAGGGGAGCACTGAAGCTTTCTTT.

This clonotype showed up just a few times. The chain employs TRBV7-9 and TRBJ1-3; D is perhaps TRBD1 (5 bases). Germline V gene lookup returns CDR1 SEHNR and CDR2 FQNEAQ (reference sequence). This CDR3 is built from 15 residues. Trimming took 5 bases from V and 7 from J, leaving 18 bases between them. The CDR3 nucleotides read TGTGCCAGCAGCGCCCCCACGGGGCAGAGGAACACCATATATTTT. Its protein is CASSAPTGQRNTIYF.

The chain has TRBV12-3 or TRBV12-4 and TRBJ1-1; 8 bases are a match to TRBD1. The CDR3 length is 15 residues. J gave up 4 bases and V 3 bases, and 7 bases lay outside the gene matches. The CDR3 DNA is TGTGCCAGCAGTTTCCAGACAGGGGTGAGCACTGAAGCTTTCTTT. Encoded protein: CASSFQTGVSTEAFF.

The chain recombines TRBV5-1 with TRBJ1-5, with 10 bases that match TRBD1. The CDR3 length is 15 residues. From germline, CDR1 is SGHRS and CDR2 YFSETQ. With V trimmed by 4 bases and J by 4 bases, 5 bases remained unmatched. The CDR3 is CASSAGQGRNQPQHF. The CDR3 DNA is TGCGCCAGCAGCGCGGGACAGGGGAGAAATCAGCCCCAGCATTTT.

The genes are TRBV7-6 and TRBJ1-2; possibly TRBD1 for D (6 bases). Trimming removed 1 base at V and 8 bases at J, with 14 bases between. The germline V gene encodes CDR1 SGHVS and CDR2 FNYEAQ. The CDR3 has 14 amino acids. CDR3 sequence (DNA): TGTGCCAGCAGCTTAGTCAACAGGGAGGGAGGCTACACCTTC. Translating it yields CASSLVNREGGYTF.

In this sample, this clonotype turned up many times. CDR3 region: CASSSPPGSYEQYF. For the CDR3, the DNA is TGTGCCAGCAGCTCTCCACCGGGGTCCTACGAGCAGTACTTC. The V call is TRBV7-2, the J call TRBJ2-7; perhaps TRBD2 as D (5 bases). Trimming stripped 4 bases from V and 1 base from J, with 11 bases between. The V gene's germline CDR1 is SGHTA and CDR2 FQGNSA. The CDR3 is 14 amino acids. The complete variable domain, with remaining parts taken from reference TRBV7-2 and TRBJ2-7, reads GAGVSQSPSNKVTEKGKDVELRCDPISGHTALYWYRQSLGQGLEFLIYFQGNSAPDKSGLPSDRFSAERTGGSVSTLTIQRTQQEDSAVYLCASSSPPGSYEQYFGPGTRLTVT.

This chain joins TRBV29-1 and TRBJ1-1, with D unclear. Per germline, CDR1 SQVTM and CDR2 ANQGSEA. CDR3 size: 14 residues. V lost 0 bases, J lost 6 bases, and 14 bases lay in between. CDR3: CSVEDKRRVAEAFF. As DNA, the CDR3 is TGCAGCGTTGAAGATAAACGAAGGGTCGCTGAAGCTTTCTTT.

This clonotype was seen more than once but under ten times. The chain is built from TRBV20-1 and TRBJ1-1, with D tentatively TRBD1 (5 bases). CDR1 DFQATT and CDR2 SNEGSKA come from the germline V gene (reference sequence). The CDR3 is 14 amino acids. The V end lost 1 base, the J end lost 0 bases, and 9 bases lay between the germline ends. CDR3 sequence reads: CSARGGGVNTEAFF. CDR3 DNA sequence: TGCAGTGCTAGAGGGGGGGGGGTGAACACTGAAGCTTTCTTT.

The chain has TRBV5-1 and TRBJ1-2; D is uncertain. Germline V gives CDR1 SGHRS, CDR2 YFSETQ. V dropped 3 bases and J dropped 2 bases, with 8 bases sitting between them. The CDR3 has 13 residues. The CDR3 protein is CASSSRRNYGYTF. In nucleotides, the CDR3 is TGCGCCAGCAGCTCCCGGAGGAACTATGGCTACACCTTC.

This clonotype was picked up a small number of times. This sequence joins TRBV19 and TRBJ1-1; 9 nucleotides line up with TRBD1. The CDR3 spans 15 residues. The germline V gene encodes CDR1 LNHDA and CDR2 SQIVND (reference sequence). Trimming removed 3 bases from V and 5 bases from J; junction bases left unmatched: 7. CDR3 region: CASSITGGRRTEAFF. DNA of the CDR3: TGTGCCAGTAGTATTACAGGGGGCCGAAGGACTGAAGCTTTCTTT.

The chain has TRBV12-3 or TRBV12-4 and TRBJ2-2; D is unclear. Trimming left V 8 bases short and J 6 bases short, with 7 bases between. The CDR3 runs to 11 residues. The CDR3 DNA sequence: TGTGCCAGCTTTGGGGCCGGGGAGCTGTTTTTT. Its translation is CASFGAGELFF.

V is TRBV6-8 and J is TRBJ2-6, with D unresolved. CDR1 is MNHGY and CDR2 is SAAAGT in the germline V gene. The germline V and J ends were trimmed by 5 bases and 0 bases, with 5 bases remaining between them. This CDR3 is built from 14 residues. CDR3 sequence reads: CASSPVSGANVLTF. DNA of the CDR3: TGTGCCAGCAGTCCAGTCTCTGGGGCCAACGTCCTGACTTTC.

This sequence joins TRBV7-9 and TRBJ2-3, with 8 bases that match TRBD1. The V and J ends lost 1 base and 4 bases, in that order; junction bases with no gene match: 4. Looked up from germline, CDR1 is SEHNR and CDR2 is FQNEAQ (reference sequence). The CDR3 covers 15 residues. The CDR3 loop is CASSLVPGGPDTQYF. CDR3 DNA sequence: TGTGCCAGCAGCTTAGTACCAGGGGGCCCAGATACGCAGTATTTT.

This clonotype appeared many times. This chain links TRBV12-3 or TRBV12-4 with TRBJ1-5; D is perhaps TRBD1 (6 bases). Trimming removed 2 bases at V and 3 bases at J, with 8 bases between. This CDR3 contains 14 residues. The CDR3 DNA reads TGTGCCAGCAGTTTAAGACAGGACAATCAGCCCCAGCATTTT. Its protein is CASSLRQDNQPQHF.

The gene calls are TRBV5-1 and TRBJ1-5; 8 positions match TRBD1. CDR3 length: 15 amino acids. Trimming removed 0 bases from V and 5 bases from J; junction bases left unmatched: 4. The germline V gene has CDR1 SGHRS and CDR2 YFSETQ. The DNA for the CDR3 is TGCGCCAGCAGCTTGGAGGGACAGGTCCATCAGCCCCAGCATTTT. It encodes CASSLEGQVHQPQHF.

This clonotype was counted a few times. The gene calls are TRBV5-6 and TRBJ1-1, with 11 bases that match TRBD1. CDR1 SGHDT and CDR2 YYEEEE come from the germline V gene. CDR3 size: 18 residues. J was trimmed by 1 base and V by 4 bases; bases with no gene match: 12. CDR3 in DNA: TGTGCCAGCAGCGACCACCGGGACAGGGGGTTACCGAACACTGAAGCTTTCTTT. Translated, it gives CASSDHRDRGLPNTEAFF.

The table lists this clonotype with many counts. The chain's CDR3 is CASSSWTGGIPNPGELFF. CDR3 bases: TGTGCCAGCAGTTCCTGGACAGGGGGCATCCCCAACCCCGGGGAGCTGTTTTTT. The chain employs TRBV12-3 or TRBV12-4 and TRBJ2-2; 11 bases are shared with TRBD1. V lost 4 bases to trimming and J lost 6 bases; unmatched junction nucleotides: 13. The CDR3 spans 18 residues.

This clonotype was observed a few times. The chain is built from TRBV2 and TRBJ2-7; tentatively, D is TRBD1 (6 bases). The CDR3 spans 17 residues. Germline CDR1 and CDR2: SNHLY and FYNNEI. V was clipped by 7 bases and J by 0 bases, with 22 bases between them. CDR3 protein: CASKPSEGDATSYEQYF. CDR3 nucleotides: TGTGCCAGCAAACCCTCCGAGGGGGACGCAACCTCCTACGAGCAGTACTTC.

CDR3 bases: TGTGCCAGCAGCAAGGGGTCAGATACGCAGTATTTT. Its protein product is CASSKGSDTQYF. V is TRBV7-9 and J is TRBJ2-3, with D tentatively TRBD1 (5 bases). CDR3 size: 12 residues. CDR1 is SEHNR, CDR2 FQNEAQ, per germline (reference sequence). The V and J ends lost 5 bases and 4 bases respectively, with 7 bases between them.